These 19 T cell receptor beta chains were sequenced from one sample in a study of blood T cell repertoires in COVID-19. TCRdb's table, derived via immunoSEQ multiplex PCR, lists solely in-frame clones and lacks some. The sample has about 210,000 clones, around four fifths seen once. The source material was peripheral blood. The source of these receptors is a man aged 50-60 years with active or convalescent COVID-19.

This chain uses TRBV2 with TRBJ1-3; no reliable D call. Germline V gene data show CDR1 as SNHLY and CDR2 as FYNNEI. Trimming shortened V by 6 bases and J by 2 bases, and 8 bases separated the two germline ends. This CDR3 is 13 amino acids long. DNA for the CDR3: TGTGCCAGCAGCTCTCCAGCTGGAAACACCATATATTTT. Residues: CASSSPAGNTIYF.

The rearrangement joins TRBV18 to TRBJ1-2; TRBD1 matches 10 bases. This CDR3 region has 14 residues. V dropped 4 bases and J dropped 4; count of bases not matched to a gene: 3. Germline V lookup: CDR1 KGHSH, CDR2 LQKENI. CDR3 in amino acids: CASSRQGAGYGYTF. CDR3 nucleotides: TGTGCCAGCTCACGACAGGGGGCAGGCTATGGCTACACCTTC.

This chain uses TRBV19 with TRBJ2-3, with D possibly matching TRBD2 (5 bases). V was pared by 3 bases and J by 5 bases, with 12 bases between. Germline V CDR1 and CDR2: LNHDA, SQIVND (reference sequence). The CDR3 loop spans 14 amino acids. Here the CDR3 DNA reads TGTGCCAGTAGTATCGAGGACTGGCAAGATACGCAGTATTTT. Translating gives CASSIEDWQDTQYF.

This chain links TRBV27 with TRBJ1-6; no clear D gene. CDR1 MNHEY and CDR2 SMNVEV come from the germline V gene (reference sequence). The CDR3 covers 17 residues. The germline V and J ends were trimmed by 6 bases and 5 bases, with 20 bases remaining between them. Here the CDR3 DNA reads TGTGCCAGCAGCTCCCGAGGCCGGGTTCGCCATAATTCACCCCTCCACTTT. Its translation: CASSSRGRVRHNSPLHF.

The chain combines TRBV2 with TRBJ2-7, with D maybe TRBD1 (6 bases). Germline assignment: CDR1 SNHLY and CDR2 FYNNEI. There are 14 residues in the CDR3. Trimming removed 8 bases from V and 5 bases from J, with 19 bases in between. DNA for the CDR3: TGTGCCAGCGTTGAACAGGGCGCTGGGAACGAGCAGTACTTC. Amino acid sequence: CASVEQGAGNEQYF.

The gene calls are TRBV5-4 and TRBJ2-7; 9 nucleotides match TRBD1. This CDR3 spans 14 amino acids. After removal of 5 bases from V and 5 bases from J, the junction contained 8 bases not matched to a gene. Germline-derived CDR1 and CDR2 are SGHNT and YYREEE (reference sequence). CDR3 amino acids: CASSSGTGQHEQYF. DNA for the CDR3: TGTGCCAGCAGTTCCGGGACAGGGCAGCACGAGCAGTACTTC.

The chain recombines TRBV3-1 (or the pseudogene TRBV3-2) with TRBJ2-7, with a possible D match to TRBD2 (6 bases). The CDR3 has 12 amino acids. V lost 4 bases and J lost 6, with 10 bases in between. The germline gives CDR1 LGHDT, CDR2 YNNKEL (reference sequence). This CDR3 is CASSPPGGEQYF. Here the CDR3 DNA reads TGTGCCAGCAGCCCACCCGGGGGCGAGCAGTACTTC.

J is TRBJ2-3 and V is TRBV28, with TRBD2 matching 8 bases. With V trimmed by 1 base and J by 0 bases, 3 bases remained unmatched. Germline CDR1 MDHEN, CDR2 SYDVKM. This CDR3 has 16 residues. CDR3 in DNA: TGTGCCAGCAGTTTATCGGCTAGCGGGAGCACAGATACGCAGTATTTT. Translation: CASSLSASGSTDTQYF.

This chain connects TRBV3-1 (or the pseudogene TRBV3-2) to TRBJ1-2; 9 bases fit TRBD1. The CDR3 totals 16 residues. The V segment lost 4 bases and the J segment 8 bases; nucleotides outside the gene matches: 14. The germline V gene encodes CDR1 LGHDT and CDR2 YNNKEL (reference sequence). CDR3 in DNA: TGTGCCAGCAGCCCGTTCGGGGCGGACAGGGGAGAGGGCTACACCTTC. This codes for CASSPFGADRGEGYTF.

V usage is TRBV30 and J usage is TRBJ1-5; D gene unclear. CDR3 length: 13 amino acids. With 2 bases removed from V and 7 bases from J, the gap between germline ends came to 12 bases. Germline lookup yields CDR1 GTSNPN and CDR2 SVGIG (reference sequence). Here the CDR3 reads CAWSPTTKQPQHF. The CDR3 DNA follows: TGTGCCTGGAGTCCAACTACAAAGCAGCCCCAGCATTTT.

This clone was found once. The CDR3 bases are TGTGCCAGCAGTTACCATACTAGCTTAACCGGGGAGCTGTTTTTT. Amino acids: CASSYHTSLTGELFF. The rearrangement links TRBV6-6 to TRBJ2-2, with TRBD2 as a possible D gene (6 bases). The V gene lost 2 bases and the J gene lost 5 bases, with 12 bases spanning the gap. The CDR3 runs to 15 residues. Germline CDR1 and CDR2: MNHNY and SVGAGI (reference sequence).

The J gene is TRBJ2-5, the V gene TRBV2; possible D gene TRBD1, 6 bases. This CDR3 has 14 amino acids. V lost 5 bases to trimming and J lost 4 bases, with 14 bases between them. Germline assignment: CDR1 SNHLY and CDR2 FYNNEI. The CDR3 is CASSQQGYTETQYF. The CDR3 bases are TGTGCCAGCAGTCAACAGGGATATACAGAGACCCAGTACTTC. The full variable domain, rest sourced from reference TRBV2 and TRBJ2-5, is EPEVTQTPSHQVTQMGQEVILRCVPISNHLYFYWYRQILGQKVEFLVSFYNNEISEKSEIFDDQFSVERPDGSNFTLKIRSTKLEDSAMYFCASSQQGYTETQYFGPGTRLLVL.

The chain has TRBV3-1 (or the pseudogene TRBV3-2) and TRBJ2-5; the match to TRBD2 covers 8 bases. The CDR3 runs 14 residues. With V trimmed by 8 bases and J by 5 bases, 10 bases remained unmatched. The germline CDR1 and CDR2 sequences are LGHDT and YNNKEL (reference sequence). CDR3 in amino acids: CASRVAGRRETQYF. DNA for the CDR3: TGTGCCAGCCGCGTAGCGGGAAGGAGGGAGACCCAGTACTTC.

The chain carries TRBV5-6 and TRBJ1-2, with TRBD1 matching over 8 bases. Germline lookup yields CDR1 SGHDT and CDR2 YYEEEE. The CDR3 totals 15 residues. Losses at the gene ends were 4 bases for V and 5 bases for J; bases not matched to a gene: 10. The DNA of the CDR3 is TGTGCCAGCAGCCCACCAGGACAGGGATTATATGGCTACACCTTC. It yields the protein CASSPPGQGLYGYTF.

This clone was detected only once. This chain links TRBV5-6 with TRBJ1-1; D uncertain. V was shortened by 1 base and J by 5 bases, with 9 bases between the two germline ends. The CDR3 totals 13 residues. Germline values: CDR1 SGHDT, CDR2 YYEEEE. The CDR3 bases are TGTGCCAGCAGCTTGCGGATCGGGACTGAAGCTTTCTTT. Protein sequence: CASSLRIGTEAFF.

The CDR3 region has the DNA TGTGCCAGCACCCCGGGAGGAAACACCGGGGAGCTGTTTTTT. Amino acids: CASTPGGNTGELFF. The rearrangement links TRBV5-4 to TRBJ2-2; TRBD2 aligns across 7 bases. V was pared by 6 bases and J by 2 bases, with 4 bases of the junction left unmatched. Germline V lookup: CDR1 SGHNT, CDR2 YYREEE (reference sequence). The CDR3 consists of 14 residues.

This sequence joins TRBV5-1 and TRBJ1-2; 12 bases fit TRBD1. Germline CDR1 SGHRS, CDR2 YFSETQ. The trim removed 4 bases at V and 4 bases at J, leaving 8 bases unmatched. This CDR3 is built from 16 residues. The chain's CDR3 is CASSPGTGGSFYGYTF. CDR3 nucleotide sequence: TGCGCCAGCAGCCCCGGGACAGGGGGCTCCTTCTATGGCTACACCTTC.

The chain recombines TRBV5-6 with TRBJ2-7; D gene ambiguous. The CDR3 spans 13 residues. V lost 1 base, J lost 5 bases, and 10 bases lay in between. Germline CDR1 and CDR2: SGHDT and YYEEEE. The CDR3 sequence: CASSLTRRDEQYF. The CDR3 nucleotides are TGTGCCAGCAGCTTGACCCGACGGGACGAGCAGTACTTC.

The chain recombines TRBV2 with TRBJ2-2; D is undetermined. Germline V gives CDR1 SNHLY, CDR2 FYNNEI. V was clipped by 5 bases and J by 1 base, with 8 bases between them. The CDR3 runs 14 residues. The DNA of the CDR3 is TGTGCCAGCAGTCCTACAGAGAACACCGGGGAGCTGTTTTTT. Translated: CASSPTENTGELFF.